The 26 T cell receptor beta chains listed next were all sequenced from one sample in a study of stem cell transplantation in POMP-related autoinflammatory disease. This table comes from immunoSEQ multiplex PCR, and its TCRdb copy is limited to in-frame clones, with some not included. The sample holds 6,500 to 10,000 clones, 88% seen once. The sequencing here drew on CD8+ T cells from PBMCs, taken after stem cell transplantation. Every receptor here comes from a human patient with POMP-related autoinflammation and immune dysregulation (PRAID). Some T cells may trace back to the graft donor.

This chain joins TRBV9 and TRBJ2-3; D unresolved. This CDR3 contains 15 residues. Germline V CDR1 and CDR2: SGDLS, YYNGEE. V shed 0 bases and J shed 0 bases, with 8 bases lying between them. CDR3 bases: TGTGCCAGCAGCGTAGATGGTCTTAGCACAGATACGCAGTATTTT. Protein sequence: CASSVDGLSTDTQYF.

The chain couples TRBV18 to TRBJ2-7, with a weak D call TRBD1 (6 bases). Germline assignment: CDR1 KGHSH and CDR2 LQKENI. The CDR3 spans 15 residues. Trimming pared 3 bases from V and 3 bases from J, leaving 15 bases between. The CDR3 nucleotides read TGTGCCAGCTCACCGTCCGCCTGGACAGACTACGAGCAGTACTTC. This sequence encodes CASSPSAWTDYEQYF.

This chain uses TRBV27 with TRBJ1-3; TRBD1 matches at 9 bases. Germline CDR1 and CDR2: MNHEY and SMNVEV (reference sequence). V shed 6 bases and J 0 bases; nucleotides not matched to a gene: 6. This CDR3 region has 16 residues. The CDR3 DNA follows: TGTGCCAGCAGCTCACTGACAGGGGGCTCTGGAAACACCATATATTTT. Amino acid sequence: CASSSLTGGSGNTIYF.

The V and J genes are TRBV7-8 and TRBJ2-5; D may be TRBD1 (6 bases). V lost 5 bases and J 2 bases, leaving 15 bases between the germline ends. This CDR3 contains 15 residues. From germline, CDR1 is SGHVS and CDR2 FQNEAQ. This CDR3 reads CASSLRGGRQETQYF. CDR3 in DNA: TGTGCCAGCAGCCTCAGGGGTGGAAGGCAAGAGACCCAGTACTTC.

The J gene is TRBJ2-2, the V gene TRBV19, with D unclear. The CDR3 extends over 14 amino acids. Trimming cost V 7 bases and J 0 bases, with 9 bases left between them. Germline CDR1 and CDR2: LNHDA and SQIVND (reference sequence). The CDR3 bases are TGTGCCAGTAACCTAAATACGAACACCGGGGAGCTGTTTTTT. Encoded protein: CASNLNTNTGELFF.

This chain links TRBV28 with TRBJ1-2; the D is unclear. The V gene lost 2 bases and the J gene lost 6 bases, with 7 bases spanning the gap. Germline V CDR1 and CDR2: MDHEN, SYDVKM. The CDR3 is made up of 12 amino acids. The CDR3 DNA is TGTGCCAGCAGTTTAAAGTTACATGGCTACACCTTC. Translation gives CASSLKLHGYTF.

The CDR3 bases are TGTGCCACCAGTGATATTAAAGTGGGGGAGCTGTTTTTT. Translating it yields CATSDIKVGELFF. V gene TRBV24-1 combines with J gene TRBJ2-2; D gene ambiguous. Germline V gives CDR1 KGHDR, CDR2 SFDVKD. V was clipped by 3 bases and J by 8 bases, with 9 bases between them. The CDR3 is 13 residues long.

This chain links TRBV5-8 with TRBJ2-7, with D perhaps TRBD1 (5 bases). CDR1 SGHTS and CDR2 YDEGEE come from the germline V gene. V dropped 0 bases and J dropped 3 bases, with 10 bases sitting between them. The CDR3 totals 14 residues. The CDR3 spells CASSLGWGNYEQYF. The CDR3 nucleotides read TGTGCCAGCAGCTTGGGATGGGGCAACTACGAGCAGTACTTC.

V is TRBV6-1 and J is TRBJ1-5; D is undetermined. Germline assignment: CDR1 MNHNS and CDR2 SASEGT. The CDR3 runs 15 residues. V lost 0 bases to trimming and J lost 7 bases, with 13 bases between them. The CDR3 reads CASSEALSGSQPQHF. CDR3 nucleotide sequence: TGTGCCAGCAGTGAAGCGCTTTCCGGGAGCCAGCCCCAGCATTTT.

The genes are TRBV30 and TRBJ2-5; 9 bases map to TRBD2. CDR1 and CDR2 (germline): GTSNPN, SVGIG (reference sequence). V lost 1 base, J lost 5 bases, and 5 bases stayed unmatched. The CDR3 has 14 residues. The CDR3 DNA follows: TGTGCCTGGAGTGAGGGGACTAGCATGGAGACCCAGTACTTC. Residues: CAWSEGTSMETQYF.

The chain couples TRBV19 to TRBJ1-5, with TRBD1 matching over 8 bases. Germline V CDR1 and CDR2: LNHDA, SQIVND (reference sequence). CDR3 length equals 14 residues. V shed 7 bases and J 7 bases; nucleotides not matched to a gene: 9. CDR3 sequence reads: CASKLGQGAQPQHF. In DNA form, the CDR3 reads TGTGCCAGTAAACTGGGGCAGGGGGCACAGCCCCAGCATTTT.

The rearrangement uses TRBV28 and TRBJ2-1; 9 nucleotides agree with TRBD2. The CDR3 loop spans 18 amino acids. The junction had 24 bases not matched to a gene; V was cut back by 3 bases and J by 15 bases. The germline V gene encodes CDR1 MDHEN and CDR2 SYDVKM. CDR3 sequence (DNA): TGTGCCAGCAGTTTTGGCCTAGCGGGGAGCCTGGAGTACCTACGGACGTTCTTC. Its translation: CASSFGLAGSLEYLRTFF. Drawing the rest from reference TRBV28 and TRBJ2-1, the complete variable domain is DVKVTQSSRYLVKRTGEKVFLECVQDMDHENMFWYRQDPGLGLRLIYFSYDVKMKEKGDIPEGYSVSREKKERFSLILESASTNQTSMYLCASSFGLAGSLEYLRTFFGPGTRLTVL.

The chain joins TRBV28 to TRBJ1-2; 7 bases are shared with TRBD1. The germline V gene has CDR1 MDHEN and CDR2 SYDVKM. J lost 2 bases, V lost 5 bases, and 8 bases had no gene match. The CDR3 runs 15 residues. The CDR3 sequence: CASSVFDRVNYGYTF. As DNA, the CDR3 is TGTGCCAGCAGTGTATTCGACAGGGTGAACTATGGCTACACCTTC.

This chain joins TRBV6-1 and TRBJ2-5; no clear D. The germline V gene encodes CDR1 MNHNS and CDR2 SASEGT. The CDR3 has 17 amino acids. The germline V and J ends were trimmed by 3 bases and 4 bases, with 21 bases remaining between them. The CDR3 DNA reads TGTGCCAGCAGTGAGTCAGGTTTTGGGGTCACGGGAGAGACCCAGTACTTC. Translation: CASSESGFGVTGETQYF.

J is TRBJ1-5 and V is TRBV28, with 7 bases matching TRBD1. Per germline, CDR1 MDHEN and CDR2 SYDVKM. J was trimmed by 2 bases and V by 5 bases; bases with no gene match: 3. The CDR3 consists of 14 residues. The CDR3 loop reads CASSRDRGNQPQHF. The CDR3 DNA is TGTGCCAGCAGTAGAGACAGGGGCAATCAGCCCCAGCATTTT.

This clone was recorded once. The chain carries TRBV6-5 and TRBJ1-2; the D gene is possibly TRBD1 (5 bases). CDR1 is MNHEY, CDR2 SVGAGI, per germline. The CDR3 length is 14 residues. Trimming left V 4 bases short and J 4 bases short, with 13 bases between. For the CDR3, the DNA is TGTGCCAGCAGTTTGACAGTTGGGGTCTATGGCTACACCTTC. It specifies CASSLTVGVYGYTF.

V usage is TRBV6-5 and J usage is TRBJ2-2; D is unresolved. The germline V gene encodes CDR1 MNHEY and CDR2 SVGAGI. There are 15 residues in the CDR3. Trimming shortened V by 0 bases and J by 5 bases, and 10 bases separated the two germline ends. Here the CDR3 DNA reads TGTGCCAGCAGTTACTCGAATCGTAGGACCGGGGAGCTGTTTTTT. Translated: CASSYSNRRTGELFF.

CDR3 amino acids: CASSPTGSTNTDTQYF. In DNA, the CDR3 is TGTGCCAGCAGTCCTACAGGTTCGACGAACACAGATACGCAGTATTTT. The rearrangement links TRBV2 to TRBJ2-3; D is possibly TRBD1 (5 bases). Germline values: CDR1 SNHLY, CDR2 FYNNEI. V lost 5 bases to trimming and J lost 2 bases, with 17 bases between them. This CDR3 comprises 16 residues.

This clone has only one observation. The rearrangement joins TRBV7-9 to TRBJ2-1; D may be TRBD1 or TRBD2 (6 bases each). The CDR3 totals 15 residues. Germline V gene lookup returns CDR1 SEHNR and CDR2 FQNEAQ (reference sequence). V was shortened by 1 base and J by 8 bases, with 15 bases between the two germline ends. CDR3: CASSLVSKGGDEQFF. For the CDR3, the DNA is TGTGCCAGCAGCTTAGTTTCTAAGGGGGGCGATGAGCAGTTCTTC.

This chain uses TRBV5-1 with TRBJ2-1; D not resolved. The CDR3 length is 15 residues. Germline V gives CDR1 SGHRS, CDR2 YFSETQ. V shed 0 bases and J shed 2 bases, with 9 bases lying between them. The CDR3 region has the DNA TGCGCCAGCAGCTTGGATCCAGATACCTACAATGAGCAGTTCTTC. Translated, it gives CASSLDPDTYNEQFF.

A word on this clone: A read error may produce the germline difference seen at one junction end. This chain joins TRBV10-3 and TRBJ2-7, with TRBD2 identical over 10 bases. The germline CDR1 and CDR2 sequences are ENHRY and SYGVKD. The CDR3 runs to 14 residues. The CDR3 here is CAISESGTSAEQYF. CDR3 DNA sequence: TGTGCCATCAGCGAGTCCGGGACTAGCGCCGAGCAGTACTTC.

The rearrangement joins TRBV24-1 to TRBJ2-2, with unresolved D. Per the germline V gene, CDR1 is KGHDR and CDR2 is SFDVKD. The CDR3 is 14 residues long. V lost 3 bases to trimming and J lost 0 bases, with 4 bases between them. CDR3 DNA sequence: TGTGCCACCAGTGATCCCGCGAACACCGGGGAGCTGTTTTTT. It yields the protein CATSDPANTGELFF.

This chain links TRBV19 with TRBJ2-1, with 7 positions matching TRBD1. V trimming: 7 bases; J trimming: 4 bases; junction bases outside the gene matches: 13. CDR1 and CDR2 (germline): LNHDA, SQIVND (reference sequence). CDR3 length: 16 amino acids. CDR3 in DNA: TGTGCCAGTACACCGGGACAGTCCATCCGATACAATGAGCAGTTCTTC. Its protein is CASTPGQSIRYNEQFF. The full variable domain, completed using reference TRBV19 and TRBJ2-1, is DGGITQSPKYLFRKEGQNVTLSCEQNLNHDAMYWYRQDPGQGLRLIYYSQIVNDFQKGDIAEGYSVSREKKESFPLTVTSAQKNPTAFYLCASTPGQSIRYNEQFFGPGTRLTVL.

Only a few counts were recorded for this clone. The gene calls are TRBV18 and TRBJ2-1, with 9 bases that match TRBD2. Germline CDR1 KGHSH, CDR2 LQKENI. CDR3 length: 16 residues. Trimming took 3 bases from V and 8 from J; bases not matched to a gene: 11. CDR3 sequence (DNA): TGTGCCAGCTCACCCTGGACTAGCGAGTCAACCCATGAGCAGTTCTTC. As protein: CASSPWTSESTHEQFF.

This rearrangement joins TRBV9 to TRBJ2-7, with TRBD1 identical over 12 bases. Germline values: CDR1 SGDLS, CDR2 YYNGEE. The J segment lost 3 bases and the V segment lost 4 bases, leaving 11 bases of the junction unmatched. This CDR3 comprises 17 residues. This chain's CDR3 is CASSPGTGGVIDYEQYF. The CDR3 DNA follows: TGTGCCAGCAGCCCCGGGACAGGGGGCGTTATCGACTACGAGCAGTACTTC.

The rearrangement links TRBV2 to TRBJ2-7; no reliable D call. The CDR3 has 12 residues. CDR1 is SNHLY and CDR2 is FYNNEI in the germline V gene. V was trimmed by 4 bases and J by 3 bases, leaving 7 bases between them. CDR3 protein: CASSAGGYEQYF. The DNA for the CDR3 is TGTGCCAGCAGTGCGGGCGGCTACGAGCAGTACTTC.